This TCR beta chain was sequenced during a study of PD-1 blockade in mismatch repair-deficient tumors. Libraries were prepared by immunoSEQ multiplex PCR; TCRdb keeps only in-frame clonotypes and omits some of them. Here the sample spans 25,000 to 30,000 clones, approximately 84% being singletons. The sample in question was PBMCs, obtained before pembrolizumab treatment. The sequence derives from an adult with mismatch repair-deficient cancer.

The chain's CDR3 is CASSISGGFYNEQFF. The CDR3 DNA sequence: TGTGCCAGTAGTATTTCAGGGGGTTTCTACAATGAGCAGTTCTTC. The V call is TRBV19, the J call TRBJ2-1, with 7 bases lining up with TRBD1. This CDR3 spans 15 amino acids. The V gene's germline CDR1 is LNHDA and CDR2 SQIVND (reference sequence). Unmatched junction bases numbered 5, after V lost 3 bases and J lost 3 bases.